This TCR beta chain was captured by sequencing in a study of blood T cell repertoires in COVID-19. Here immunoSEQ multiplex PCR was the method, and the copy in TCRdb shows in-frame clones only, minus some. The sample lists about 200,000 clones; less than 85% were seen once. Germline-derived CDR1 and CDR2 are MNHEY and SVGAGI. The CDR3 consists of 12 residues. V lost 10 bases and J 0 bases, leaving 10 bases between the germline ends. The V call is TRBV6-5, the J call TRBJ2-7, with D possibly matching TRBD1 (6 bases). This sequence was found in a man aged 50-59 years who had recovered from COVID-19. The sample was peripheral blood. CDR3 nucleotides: TGTGCCACGGACAGCCGCTCCTACGAGCAGTACTTC. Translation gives CATDSRSYEQYF.